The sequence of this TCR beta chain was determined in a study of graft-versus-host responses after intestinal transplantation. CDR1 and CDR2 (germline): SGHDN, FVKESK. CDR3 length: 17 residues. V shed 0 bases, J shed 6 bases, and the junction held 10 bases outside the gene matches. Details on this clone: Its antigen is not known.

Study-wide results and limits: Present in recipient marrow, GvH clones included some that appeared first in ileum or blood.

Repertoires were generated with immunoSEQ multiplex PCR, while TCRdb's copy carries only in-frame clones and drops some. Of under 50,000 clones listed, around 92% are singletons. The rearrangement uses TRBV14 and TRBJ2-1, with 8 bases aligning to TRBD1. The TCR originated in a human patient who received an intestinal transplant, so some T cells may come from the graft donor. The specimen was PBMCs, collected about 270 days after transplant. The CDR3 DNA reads TGTGCCAGCAGCCAAGATACTGGACAGGGTTACCTCAATGAGCAGTTCTTC. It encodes CASSQDTGQGYLNEQFF.